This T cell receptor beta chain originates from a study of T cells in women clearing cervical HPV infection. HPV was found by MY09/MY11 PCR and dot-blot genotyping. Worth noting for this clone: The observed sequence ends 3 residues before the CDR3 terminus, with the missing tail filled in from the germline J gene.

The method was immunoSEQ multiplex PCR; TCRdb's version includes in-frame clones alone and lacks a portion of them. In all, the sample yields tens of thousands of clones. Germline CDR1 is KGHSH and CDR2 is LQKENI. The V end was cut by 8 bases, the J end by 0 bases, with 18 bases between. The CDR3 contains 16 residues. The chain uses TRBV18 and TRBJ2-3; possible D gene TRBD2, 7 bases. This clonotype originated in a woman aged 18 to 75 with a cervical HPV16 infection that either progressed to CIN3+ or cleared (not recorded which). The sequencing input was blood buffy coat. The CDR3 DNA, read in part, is TGTGCCAGCCGAAGAGATGGGGGGGCTAGCACAGATACG. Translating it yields CASRRDGGASTDT. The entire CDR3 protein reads CASRRDGGASTDTQYF.